The 32 T cell receptor beta chains listed next were all sequenced from one sample in a study of T cell repertoires in cytomegalovirus infection (dated by TCRdb to about 2019). Sequencing was performed on an Illumina HiSeq 1500. TCRdb passed the public sequencing reads through fastp at Q25 and MiXCR, retaining productive beta sequences. Every entry covers one CDR3 protein and lists the most common genes and DNA from its rows. The sample contains some 150,000 distinct CDR3 sequences, about 6.3% of them found a single time. Of the sample, approximately 18% falls within the top ten clones. Sequencing used PBMCs. The receptors come from a human donor in good health (CMV status not recorded). Some clones in this sample may be carry-over from other donors' samples.

The sample holds many counts of this clonotype. The V gene is TRBV19, the J gene TRBJ1-5; D unclear. The CDR3 spans 14 residues. Trimming pared 2 bases from V and 3 bases from J, leaving 8 bases between. Germline CDR1 and CDR2: LNHDA and SQIVND (reference sequence). The CDR3 DNA reads as TGTGCCAGTAGTATAAGCTCGTACAATCAGCCCCAGCATTTT. This codes for CASSISSYNQPQHF.

This clonotype was seen more than once but under ten times. The chain is built from TRBV15 and TRBJ2-7; D gene unclear. The V and J ends lost 4 bases and 6 bases respectively, with 10 bases between them. This CDR3 is 12 amino acids long. Germline-derived CDR1 and CDR2 are LNHNV and YYDKDF (reference sequence). As DNA, the CDR3 is TGTGCCACCAGCAAAAGTTTGGCCGAGCAGTACTTC. This encodes CATSKSLAEQYF.

This clonotype was picked up a small number of times. The chain links TRBV3-1 to TRBJ2-2; a possible D gene is TRBD1 (6 bases). Trimming pared 0 bases from V and 4 bases from J, leaving 15 bases between. The CDR3 covers 17 residues. Germline lookup yields CDR1 LGHDT and CDR2 YNNKEL (reference sequence). For the CDR3, the DNA is TGTGCCAGCAGCCAAGATCCTGGACAGACCCGCACCGGGGAGCTGTTTTTT. This sequence encodes CASSQDPGQTRTGELFF.

This clonotype came up many times. V is TRBV10-3 and J is TRBJ2-7; a weak D match, TRBD1 (6 bases). Germline V CDR1 and CDR2: ENHRY, SYGVKD. V dropped 2 bases and J dropped 5 bases, with 10 bases sitting between them. The CDR3 extends over 13 amino acids. The CDR3 sequence: CAISETRGDEQYF. The CDR3 DNA reads as TGTGCCATCAGTGAGACCAGGGGCGACGAGCAGTACTTC.

This clonotype occurred many times. The V and J genes are TRBV2 and TRBJ1-6, with unresolved D. The ends were cut back, 6 bases at V and 5 bases at J, with 11 bases in the middle. The CDR3 is 14 residues long. Germline-derived CDR1 and CDR2 are SNHLY and FYNNEI. As DNA, the CDR3 is TGTGCCAGCAGAATCTCTCGGAATAATTCACCCCTCCACTTT. Residues: CASRISRNNSPLHF. The whole variable domain, filled in from reference TRBV2 and TRBJ1-6, reads EPEVTQTPSHQVTQMGQEVILRCVPISNHLYFYWYRQILGQKVEFLVSFYNNEISEKSEIFDDQFSVERPDGSNFTLKIRSTKLEDSAMYFCASRISRNNSPLHFGNGTRLTVT.

This clonotype was recorded at least ten times. The chain links TRBV27 to TRBJ2-7; tentative D call: TRBD1 (6 bases). Germline CDR1 reads MNHEY; CDR2 reads SMNVEV (reference sequence). The CDR3 length is 13 residues. V lost 3 bases, J lost 4 bases, and 10 bases lay in between. CDR3 DNA: TGTGCCAGCAGTTTGGGGGCCGTTTACGAGCAGTACTTC. Translation gives CASSLGAVYEQYF.

In its sample, this clonotype was seen many times. The chain couples TRBV7-2 to TRBJ1-5, with 10 nucleotides matching TRBD1. The length of the CDR3 is 16 residues. Trimming cost V 8 bases and J 4 bases; bases outside gene matches: 11. Germline V CDR1 and CDR2: SGHTA, FQGNSA. DNA for the CDR3: TGTGCCAGCGCTGGGGGGGACAGGGGTCCTAATCAGCCCCAGCATTTT. It is translated as CASAGGDRGPNQPQHF.

This clonotype has a count of ten or more. The chain couples TRBV7-3 to TRBJ2-3; the D gene could be TRBD1 or TRBD2 (5 bases each). Per germline, CDR1 SGHTA and CDR2 FQGTGA. Trimming removed 5 bases from V and 3 bases from J, with 12 bases in between. The CDR3 loop spans 14 amino acids. CDR3 nucleotides: TGTGCCAGCAGCCCGACCGGGGCTACAGATACGCAGTATTTT. Its protein is CASSPTGATDTQYF.

The gene calls are TRBV29-1 and TRBJ1-1; D remains ambiguous. The CDR3 covers 12 residues. Trimming pared 1 base from V and 4 bases from J, leaving 7 bases between. From germline, CDR1 is SQVTM and CDR2 ANQGSEA. CDR3 DNA sequence: TGCAGCGTTGAAGTCAGGACCACTGAAGCTTTCTTT. Protein: CSVEVRTTEAFF.

This clonotype was seen many times. This chain links TRBV7-2 with TRBJ1-5, with a weak D call TRBD1 (5 bases). This CDR3 is 18 amino acids long. V shed 0 bases and J shed 0 bases, with 15 bases lying between them. CDR1 is SGHTA, CDR2 FQGNSA, per germline. This chain's CDR3 is CASSLAPSGMYSNQPQHF. Here the CDR3 DNA reads TGTGCCAGCAGCTTAGCGCCGTCAGGGATGTATAGCAATCAGCCCCAGCATTTT.

This clonotype was seen repeatedly, ten times or more. The chain uses TRBV6-1 and TRBJ2-3; no firm D call. Germline V lookup: CDR1 MNHNS, CDR2 SASEGT. This CDR3 region has 14 residues. V gave up 6 bases and J gave up 5 bases, with 15 bases separating them. CDR3 loop: CASSTETKLDTQYF. CDR3 DNA: TGTGCCAGCAGCACTGAAACGAAGTTAGATACGCAGTATTTT.

This clonotype appeared many times. The chain is built from TRBV5-6 and TRBJ1-1; TRBD1 might be the D (6 bases). From germline, CDR1 is SGHDT and CDR2 YYEEEE. Trimming took 3 bases from V and 8 from J, leaving 8 bases between them. The CDR3 extends over 11 amino acids. In DNA form, the CDR3 reads TGTGCCAGCAGCTGGGGGGGCGAAGCTTTCTTT. It codes for CASSWGGEAFF.

This clonotype was seen at least ten times. V is TRBV11-2 and J is TRBJ1-1, with D perhaps matching TRBD1 (5 bases). Germline V gene sequence: CDR1 SGHAT, CDR2 FQNNGV. V lost 5 bases to trimming and J lost 5 bases, with 21 bases between them. This CDR3 has 16 amino acids. CDR3 loop: CASSPVKGRRGTEAFF. The CDR3 DNA sequence: TGTGCCAGCAGCCCTGTTAAAGGCAGGCGGGGGACTGAAGCTTTCTTT. Full variable domain (outside the CDR3, taken from reference TRBV11-2 and TRBJ1-1): EAGVAQSPRYKIIEKRQSVAFWCNPISGHATLYWYQQILGQGPKLLIQFQNNGVVDDSQLPKDRFSAERLKGVDSTLKIQPAKLEDSAVYLCASSPVKGRRGTEAFFGQGTRLTVV.

This clonotype was detected ten times or more. The chain employs TRBV12-3 or TRBV12-4 and TRBJ1-4; possibly TRBD1 for D (5 bases). Between the trimmed V and J ends, which lost 4 bases and 14 bases, there was a span of 20 bases. This CDR3 comprises 14 residues. The CDR3 protein is CASSWGSAGTTLFF. The CDR3 DNA sequence: TGTGCCAGCAGTTGGGGCTCAGCCGGTACGACTCTGTTTTTT.

The chain is built from TRBV5-6 and TRBJ1-1, with D hard to call. V shed 4 bases and J shed 1 base, with 8 bases lying between them. Germline V lookup: CDR1 SGHDT, CDR2 YYEEEE. The CDR3 contains 13 residues. CDR3 residues: CASSLVSNTEAFF. CDR3 DNA sequence: TGTGCCAGCAGCCTCGTTTCGAACACTGAAGCTTTCTTT. Combining the CDR3 with reference TRBV5-6 and TRBJ1-1 gives the whole variable domain DAGVTQSPTHLIKTRGQQVTLRCSPKSGHDTVSWYQQALGQGPQFIFQYYEEEERQRGNFPDRFSGHQFPNYSSELNVNALLLGDSALYLCASSLVSNTEAFFGQGTRLTVV.

The chain couples TRBV6-6 to TRBJ2-4; D not certain. With 2 bases removed from V and 6 bases from J, the gap between germline ends came to 8 bases. Per germline, CDR1 MNHNY and CDR2 SVGAGI (reference sequence). The CDR3 length is 13 residues. The CDR3 protein is CASSYTSPNIQYF. The CDR3 DNA reads as TGTGCCAGCAGTTACACATCTCCAAACATTCAGTACTTC.

Ten or more counts support this clonotype. This chain joins TRBV7-2 and TRBJ1-1; the match to TRBD1 covers 10 bases. Germline values: CDR1 SGHTA, CDR2 FQGNSA. The V gene end was trimmed by 6 bases and the J gene end by 8 bases; junction bases not matched to a gene: 9. The CDR3 sequence is 14 residues long. The CDR3 reads CASSRDRGIGEAFF. The CDR3 bases are TGTGCCAGCAGTCGGGACAGGGGTATAGGGGAAGCTTTCTTT.

This clonotype was found many times. This rearrangement joins TRBV7-2 to TRBJ2-1, with 11 bases identical to TRBD2. Germline CDR1 SGHTA, CDR2 FQGNSA. V trimming: 5 bases; J trimming: 10 bases; junction bases outside the gene matches: 7. This CDR3 is built from 14 residues. This chain's CDR3 is CASSPGLAAEEQFF. CDR3 sequence (DNA): TGTGCCAGCAGCCCGGGACTAGCGGCGGAGGAGCAGTTCTTC.

This clonotype has only a few counts. J is TRBJ1-2 and V is TRBV12-3 or TRBV12-4; D call uncertain. CDR3 size: 14 residues. Trimming cost V 6 bases and J 4 bases, with 15 bases left between them. The chain's CDR3 is CASSPGPYIYGYTF. As DNA, the CDR3 is TGTGCCAGCAGCCCCGGGCCGTACATCTATGGCTACACCTTC.

This chain connects TRBV20-1 to TRBJ2-7; no clear D gene. The CDR3 length is 13 residues. CDR1 and CDR2 from the germline V gene are DFQATT and SNEGSKA (reference sequence). Trimming removed 1 base at V and 4 bases at J, with 11 bases between. This CDR3 reads CSARVQPHYEQYF. In nucleotides, the CDR3 is TGCAGTGCTAGAGTCCAACCCCATTACGAGCAGTACTTC.

This clonotype was recorded a few times. The rearrangement joins TRBV10-3 to TRBJ2-1; possible D gene TRBD1, 6 bases. The V end lost 10 bases, the J end lost 7 bases, and 14 bases lay between the germline ends. CDR3 length: 12 amino acids. The germline V gene has CDR1 ENHRY and CDR2 SYGVKD. The CDR3 here is CATAQGMNEQFF. CDR3 sequence (DNA): TGTGCCACAGCCCAGGGGATGAATGAGCAGTTCTTC.

This clonotype was observed a few times. The chain uses TRBV12-3 or TRBV12-4 and TRBJ1-2; 9 nucleotides agree with TRBD1. After removal of 5 bases from V and 8 bases from J, the junction contained 12 bases not matched to a gene. CDR3 length: 15 residues. The CDR3 reads CASSLPGTGSAGYTF. Here the CDR3 DNA reads TGTGCCAGCAGTCTCCCCGGGACAGGGTCAGCCGGCTACACCTTC.

This chain joins TRBV19 and TRBJ2-1; D might be TRBD2 (7 bases). V lost 3 bases to trimming and J lost 6 bases, with 12 bases between them. This CDR3 is 14 amino acids long. CDR1 is LNHDA, CDR2 SQIVND, per germline (reference sequence). CDR3: CASSMGGGGNEQFF. The CDR3, as DNA: TGTGCCAGTAGTATGGGGGGAGGGGGCAATGAGCAGTTCTTC.

This clonotype was detected ten times or more. The chain recombines TRBV4-2 with TRBJ2-1; 14 bases fit TRBD2. Germline V gives CDR1 LGHNA, CDR2 YNFKEQ. The CDR3 sequence is 16 residues long. The V gene end was trimmed by 4 bases and the J gene end by 7 bases; junction bases not matched to a gene: 6. The CDR3 is CASSLTTSGGVNEQFF. In DNA, the CDR3 is TGTGCCAGCAGCCTTACGACTAGCGGGGGGGTTAATGAGCAGTTCTTC.

This clonotype was seen ten or more times. The chain joins TRBV29-1 to TRBJ2-3; 9 nucleotides align to TRBD1. The CDR3 length is 14 residues. Germline CDR1 is SQVTM and CDR2 is ANQGSEA. The V gene end was trimmed by 4 bases and the J gene end by 0 bases; junction bases not matched to a gene: 2. CDR3 in amino acids: CSVGDRDSTDTQYF. The CDR3 DNA is TGCAGCGTTGGGGACAGGGATAGCACAGATACGCAGTATTTT.

The gene calls are TRBV9 and TRBJ1-6; 7 positions agree with TRBD1. The ends lost 0 bases at V and 9 bases at J; junction bases unmatched: 6. The germline V gene has CDR1 SGDLS and CDR2 YYNGEE. The CDR3 covers 15 residues. CDR3 region: CASSVGQGGLSPLHF. Written as DNA, the CDR3 is TGTGCCAGCAGCGTAGGGCAGGGGGGGCTTTCACCCCTCCACTTT.

This clonotype was observed many times. The chain joins TRBV12-3 or TRBV12-4 to TRBJ1-1; D unresolved. The germline V and J ends were trimmed by 3 bases and 5 bases, with 10 bases remaining between them. This CDR3 contains 13 residues. The CDR3 sequence is CASSLPRPTEAFF. The CDR3 DNA reads as TGTGCCAGCAGTTTGCCTCGACCAACTGAAGCTTTCTTT.

The chain is built from TRBV15 and TRBJ2-1; 7 nucleotides match TRBD2. Germline-derived CDR1 and CDR2 are LNHNV and YYDKDF (reference sequence). The V gene end was trimmed by 5 bases and the J gene end by 2 bases; junction bases not matched to a gene: 9. The CDR3 has 16 amino acids. The DNA for the CDR3 is TGTGCCACCAGCCCCCGGGGGGAACCGCCCTACAATGAGCAGTTCTTC. Protein product: CATSPRGEPPYNEQFF.

This clonotype showed up many times. The chain is built from TRBV7-6 and TRBJ2-2; tentative D call: TRBD2 (5 bases). Per the germline V gene, CDR1 is SGHVS and CDR2 is FNYEAQ. V was shortened by 5 bases and J by 5 bases, with 15 bases between the two germline ends. This CDR3 comprises 15 residues. CDR3 protein: CASSPVGQRTGELFF. The CDR3 bases are TGTGCCAGCAGCCCCGTTGGCCAGCGGACCGGGGAGCTGTTTTTT.

This clonotype occurred many times. The J gene is TRBJ2-5, the V gene TRBV27, with D possibly called TRBD1 or TRBD2 (6 bases each). Trimming shortened V by 5 bases and J by 5 bases, and 18 bases separated the two germline ends. This CDR3 contains 15 residues. The germline V gene has CDR1 MNHEY and CDR2 SMNVEV (reference sequence). As DNA, the CDR3 is TGTGCCAGCAGTCCGCTCGGGGGCCGATTCGAGACCCAGTACTTC. It codes for CASSPLGGRFETQYF.

This chain joins TRBV11-2 and TRBJ2-6; 9 bases map to TRBD1. Losses at the gene ends were 5 bases for V and 0 bases for J; bases not matched to a gene: 8. The germline CDR1 and CDR2 sequences are SGHAT and FQNNGV. There are 18 residues in the CDR3. CDR3 sequence (DNA): TGTGCCAGCAGCCAATACGGGACAGGGTACTCTGGGGCCAACGTCCTGACTTTC. Residues: CASSQYGTGYSGANVLTF.

This clonotype has at least ten counts. The chain combines TRBV19 with TRBJ1-2; 12 bases align to TRBD1. The germline CDR1 and CDR2 sequences are LNHDA and SQIVND (reference sequence). The CDR3 totals 16 residues. Germline trimming cut 9 bases from V and 0 bases from J; bases unmatched to any gene: 8. The CDR3 nucleotides read TGTGCCAGCCGAGCGGGACAGGGGGCGACTAACTATGGCTACACCTTC. Its translation: CASRAGQGATNYGYTF.